This is a list of T cell receptor beta chains from one sample in a study of shared clonotypes between healthy human individuals. The assay was immunoSEQ multiplex PCR, and TCRdb's table has in-frame clones only and misses some. Seen here are a few million clones, 85% to 95% observed once, and the top ten hold 0.39%. Sequencing was carried out using naive CD4+ T cells from PBMCs. Receptor source: a man aged 18 to 30 in good health. Some clones in this sample may be carry-over from other donors' samples. The CDR3 runs from the conserved cysteine through the conserved F or W. The D gene is left open where the match is weak.

TRBV29-1 . CSVVEAYNEQFF
TRBV19 . CASSRGLNQPQHF
TRBV30 . CAWSFGTNEKLFF
TRBV4-1 TRBD1 CASSQDAGGRTEAFF
TRBV5-1 TRBD1 CASSTTGVNTEAFF
TRBV5-1 TRBD1 CASSLFTGAHTEAFF
TRBV2 TRBD1 CASSTGGSGEKLFF
TRBV5-1 . CASSLIGQGNEKLFF
TRBV9 . CASSALDWANTDTQYF
TRBV7-2 . CASRKQGTDTQYF
TRBV6-5 . CASSYSWGNQPQHF
TRBV29-1 . CSVGGPQETQYF
TRBV27 TRBD2 CASSLAGVHEQYF
TRBV6-1 TRBD2 CASSDKPGGLSYNEQFF
TRBV11-2 . CASTTSGELFF
TRBV5-1 . CASSQTIGDTQYF
TRBV19 . CASSTRTGDSGNTIYF
TRBV11-2 TRBD1 CASSLYRGHQETQYF
TRBV5-1 . CASSLAQANNSPLHF
TRBV6-5 . CASSYGHSAKQYF
TRBV6-1 . CASAQNNYGYTF
TRBV28 . CASSLRDSEAFF